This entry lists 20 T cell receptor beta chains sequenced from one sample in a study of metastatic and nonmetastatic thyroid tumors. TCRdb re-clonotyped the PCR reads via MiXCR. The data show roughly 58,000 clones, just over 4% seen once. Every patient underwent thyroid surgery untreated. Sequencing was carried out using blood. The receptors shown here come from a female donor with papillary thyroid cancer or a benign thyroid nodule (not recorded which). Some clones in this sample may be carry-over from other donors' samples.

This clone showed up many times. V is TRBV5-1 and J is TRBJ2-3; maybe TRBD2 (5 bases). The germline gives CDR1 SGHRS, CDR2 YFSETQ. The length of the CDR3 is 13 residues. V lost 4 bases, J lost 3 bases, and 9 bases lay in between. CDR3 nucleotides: TGCGCCAGCAGCAAACTAGAGACAGATACGCAGTATTTT. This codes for CASSKLETDTQYF.

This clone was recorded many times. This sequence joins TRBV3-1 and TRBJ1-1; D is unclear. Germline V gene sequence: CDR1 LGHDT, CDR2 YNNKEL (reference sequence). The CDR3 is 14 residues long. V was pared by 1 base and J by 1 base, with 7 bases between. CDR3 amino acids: CASSQGYKNTEAFF. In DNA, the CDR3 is TGTGCCAGCAGCCAAGGGTACAAGAACACTGAAGCTTTCTTT. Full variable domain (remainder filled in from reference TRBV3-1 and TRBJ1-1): DTAVSQTPKYLVTQMGNDKSIKCEQNLGHDTMYWYKQDSKKFLKIMFSYNNKELIINETVPNRFSPKSPDKAHLNLHINSLELGDSAVYFCASSQGYKNTEAFFGQGTRLTVV.

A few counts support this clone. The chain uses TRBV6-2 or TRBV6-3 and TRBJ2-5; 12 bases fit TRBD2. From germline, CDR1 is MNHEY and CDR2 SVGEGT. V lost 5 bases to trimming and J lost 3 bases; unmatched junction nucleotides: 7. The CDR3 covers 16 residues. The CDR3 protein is CASSGEGLAGKETQYF. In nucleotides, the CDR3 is TGTGCCAGCAGTGGAGAAGGACTAGCGGGAAAAGAGACCCAGTACTTC.

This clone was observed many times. In DNA form, the CDR3 reads TGCGCCAGACTTAGGGACTACCGGACAAATGAGCAGTTCTTC. Translation: CARLRDYRTNEQFF. The chain couples TRBV5-1 to TRBJ2-1; 7 bases align to TRBD2. Germline CDR1 is SGHRS and CDR2 is YFSETQ. Germline trimming cut 8 bases from V and 7 bases from J; bases unmatched to any gene: 12. This CDR3 has 14 amino acids.

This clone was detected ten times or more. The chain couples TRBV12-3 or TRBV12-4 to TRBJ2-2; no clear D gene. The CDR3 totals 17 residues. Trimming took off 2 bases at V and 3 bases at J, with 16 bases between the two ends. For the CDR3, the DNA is TGTGCCAGCAGTTTATCGGCGGCGGAAATGCACACCGGGGAGCTGTTTTTT. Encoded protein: CASSLSAAEMHTGELFF.

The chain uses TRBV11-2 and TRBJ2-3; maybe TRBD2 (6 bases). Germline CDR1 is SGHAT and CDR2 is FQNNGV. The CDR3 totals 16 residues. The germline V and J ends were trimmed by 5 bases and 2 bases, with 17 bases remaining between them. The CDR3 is CASSPGLSSITDTQYF. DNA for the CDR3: TGTGCCAGCAGCCCAGGACTATCCTCTATCACAGATACGCAGTATTTT.

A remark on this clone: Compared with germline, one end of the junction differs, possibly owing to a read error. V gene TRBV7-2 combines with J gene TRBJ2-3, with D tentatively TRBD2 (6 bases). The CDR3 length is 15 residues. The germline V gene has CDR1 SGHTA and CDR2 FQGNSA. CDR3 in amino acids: CASSLSSGLTYTQYF. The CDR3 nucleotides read TGCGCCAGCAGCTTATCGAGCGGGCTCACATATACGCAGTATTTT. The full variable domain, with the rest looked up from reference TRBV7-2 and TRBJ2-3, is GAGVSQSPSNKVTEKGKDVELRCDPISGHTALYWYRQSLGQGLEFLIYFQGNSAPDKSGLPSDRFSAERTGGSVSTLTIQRTQQEDSAVYLCASSLSSGLTYTQYFGPGTRLTVL.

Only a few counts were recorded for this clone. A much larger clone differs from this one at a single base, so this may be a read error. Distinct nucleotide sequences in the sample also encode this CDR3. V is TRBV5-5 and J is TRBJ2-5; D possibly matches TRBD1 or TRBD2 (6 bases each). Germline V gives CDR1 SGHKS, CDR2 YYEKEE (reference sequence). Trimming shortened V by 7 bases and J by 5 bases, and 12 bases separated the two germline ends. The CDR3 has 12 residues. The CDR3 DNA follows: TGTGCCAGCCGGGGGCTAGGTGAGACCCAGTACTTC. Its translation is CASRGLGETQYF.

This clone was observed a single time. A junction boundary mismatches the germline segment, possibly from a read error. The DNA of the CDR3 is TGTGCCAGCATCGGAGGGCACGGGGCCAACGCCCTGAGTTTC. Translated: CASIGGHGANALSF. V is TRBV11-2 and J is TRBJ2-6; TRBD2 might be the D (6 bases). This CDR3 is 14 amino acids long. Germline V gene sequence: CDR1 SGHAT, CDR2 FQNNGV. Together with reference TRBV11-2 and TRBJ2-6, the CDR3 gives the full variable domain: EAGVAQSPRYKIIEKRQSVAFWCNPISGHATLYWYQQILGQGPKLLIQFQNNGVVDDSQLPKDRFSAERLKGVDSTLKIQPAKLEDSAVYLCASIGGHGANALSFGAGSRLTVL.

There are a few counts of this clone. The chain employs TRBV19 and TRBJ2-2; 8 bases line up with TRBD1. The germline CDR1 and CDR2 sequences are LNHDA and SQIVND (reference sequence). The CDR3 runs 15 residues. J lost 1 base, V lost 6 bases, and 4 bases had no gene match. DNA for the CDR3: TGTGCCAGTAGGGCCGGACAGGGGAACACCGGGGAGCTGTTTTTT. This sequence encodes CASRAGQGNTGELFF.

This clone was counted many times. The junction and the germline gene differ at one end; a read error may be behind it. The CDR3 spells CTSSLGGALETQYF. CDR3 sequence (DNA): TGTACCAGCAGTTTGGGGGGGGCCTTAGAGACCCAGTACTTC. The genes are TRBV28 and TRBJ2-5; tentatively, D is TRBD2 (7 bases). There are 14 residues in the CDR3. The germline CDR1 and CDR2 sequences are MDHEN and SYDVKM.

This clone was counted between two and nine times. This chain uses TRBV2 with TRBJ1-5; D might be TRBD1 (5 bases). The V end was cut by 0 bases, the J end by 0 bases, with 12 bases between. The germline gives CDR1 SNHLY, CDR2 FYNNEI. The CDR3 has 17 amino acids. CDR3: CASSEAGGTISNQPQHF. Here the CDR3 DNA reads TGTGCCAGCAGTGAAGCGGGAGGGACTATTAGCAATCAGCCCCAGCATTTT.

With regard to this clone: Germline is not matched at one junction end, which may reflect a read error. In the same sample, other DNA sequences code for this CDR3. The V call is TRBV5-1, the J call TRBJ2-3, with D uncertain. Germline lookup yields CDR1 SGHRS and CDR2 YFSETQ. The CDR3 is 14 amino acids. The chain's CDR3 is CASSSGGVTDTQYF. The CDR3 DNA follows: TGCGCCAGCAGCTCAGGTGGCGTCACAGATACTCAGTATTTT.

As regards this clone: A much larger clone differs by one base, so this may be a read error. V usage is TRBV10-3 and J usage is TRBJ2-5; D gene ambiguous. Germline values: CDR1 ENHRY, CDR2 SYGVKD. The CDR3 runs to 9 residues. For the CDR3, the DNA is TGTGCCACCACTTACTTCTCAGGTTTC. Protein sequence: CATTYFSGF.

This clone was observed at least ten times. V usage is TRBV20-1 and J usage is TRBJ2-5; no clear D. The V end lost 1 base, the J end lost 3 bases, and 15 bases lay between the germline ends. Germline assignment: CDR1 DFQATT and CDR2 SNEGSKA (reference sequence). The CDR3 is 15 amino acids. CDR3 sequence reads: CSARALFHREETQYF. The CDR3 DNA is TGCAGTGCTAGAGCCCTGTTCCACCGGGAAGAGACCCAGTACTTC.

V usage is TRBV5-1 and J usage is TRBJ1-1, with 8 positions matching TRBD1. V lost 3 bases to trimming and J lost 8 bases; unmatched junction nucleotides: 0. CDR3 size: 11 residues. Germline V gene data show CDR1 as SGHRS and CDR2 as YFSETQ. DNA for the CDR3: TGCGCCAGCAGCTGGACAGGGGAAGCTTTCTTT. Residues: CASSWTGEAFF.

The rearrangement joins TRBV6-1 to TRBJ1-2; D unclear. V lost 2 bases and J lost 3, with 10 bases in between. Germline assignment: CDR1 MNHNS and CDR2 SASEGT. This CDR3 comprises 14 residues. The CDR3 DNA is TGTGCCAGCAGTGAATCGGTCGGGGACTATGGCTACACCTTC. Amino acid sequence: CASSESVGDYGYTF.

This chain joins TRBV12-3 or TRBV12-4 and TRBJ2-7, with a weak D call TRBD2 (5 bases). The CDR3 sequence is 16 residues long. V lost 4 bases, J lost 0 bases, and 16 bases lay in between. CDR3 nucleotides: TGTGCCAGCAGTTCTCCGTGGAGGCACGACTCCTACGAGCAGTACTTC. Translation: CASSSPWRHDSYEQYF.

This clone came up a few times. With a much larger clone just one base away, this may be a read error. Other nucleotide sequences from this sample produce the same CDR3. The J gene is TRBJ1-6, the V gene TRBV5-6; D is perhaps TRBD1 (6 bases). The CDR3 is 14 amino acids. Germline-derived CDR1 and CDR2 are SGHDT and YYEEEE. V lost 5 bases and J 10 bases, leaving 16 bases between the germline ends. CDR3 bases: TGTGCCAGCAGATTACAGGGAGGTGGATCACCCCTCCACTTT. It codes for CASRLQGGGSPLHF.

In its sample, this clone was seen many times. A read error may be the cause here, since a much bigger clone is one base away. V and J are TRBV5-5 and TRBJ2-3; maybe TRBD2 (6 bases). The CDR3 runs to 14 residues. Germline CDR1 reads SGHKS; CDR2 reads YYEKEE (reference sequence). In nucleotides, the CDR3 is TGTGCCGGCAGCCGGGACTCCGGCACAGATACGCAGTATTTT. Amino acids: CAGSRDSGTDTQYF.